The 5 T cell receptor beta chains in this list originate from one sample, sequenced in a study of graft-versus-host responses after intestinal transplantation. Here immunoSEQ multiplex PCR was the method, and the copy in TCRdb shows in-frame clones only, minus some. The sample shows roughly 15,000 clones, roughly 82% of them seen only once. Intraepithelial and lamina propria lymphocytes were freed from processed graft tissue. This sample comprised ileum tissue, obtained about 26 days after intestinal transplant. These receptors were collected from a human patient who received an intestinal transplant, so some T cells may come from the graft donor.

This clone was seen a single time. The chain links TRBV5-1 to TRBJ2-1, with 12 positions matching TRBD2. Trimming removed 2 bases from V and 9 bases from J; junction bases left unmatched: 6. Germline V gene data show CDR1 as SGHRS and CDR2 as YFSETQ. The CDR3 covers 15 residues. The CDR3 here is CASSFGLAGSGEQFF. The DNA for the CDR3 is TGCGCCAGCAGCTTTGGACTAGCGGGGTCGGGTGAGCAGTTCTTC.

The rearrangement joins TRBV19 to TRBJ1-5, with 7 bases identical to TRBD1. Unmatched junction bases numbered 9, after V lost 7 bases and J lost 9 bases. The germline CDR1 and CDR2 sequences are LNHDA and SQIVND (reference sequence). CDR3 length: 13 amino acids. The CDR3 region is CASTDRLERPQHF. CDR3 bases: TGTGCCAGTACGGACAGGTTAGAGAGGCCCCAGCATTTT. Combining the CDR3 with reference TRBV19 and TRBJ1-5 gives the whole variable domain DGGITQSPKYLFRKEGQNVTLSCEQNLNHDAMYWYRQDPGQGLRLIYYSQIVNDFQKGDIAEGYSVSREKKESFPLTVTSAQKNPTAFYLCASTDRLERPQHFGDGTRLSIL.

The chain carries TRBV7-9 and TRBJ2-1; 10 bases are shared with TRBD1. The CDR3 has 15 amino acids. The junction had 4 bases not matched to a gene; V was cut back by 1 base and J by 7 bases. Germline V gene sequence: CDR1 SEHNR, CDR2 FQNEAQ (reference sequence). CDR3 nucleotides: TGTGCCAGCAGCTTAGGACAGGGGGCCTGGAATGAGCAGTTCTTC. It specifies CASSLGQGAWNEQFF.

This rearrangement joins TRBV25-1 to TRBJ1-2; 7 bases fit TRBD1. V shed 1 base, J shed 5 bases, and the junction held 10 bases outside the gene matches. Germline values: CDR1 MGHDK, CDR2 SYGVNS. This CDR3 is built from 16 residues. The CDR3 coding sequence is TGTGCCAGCAGTGAATTGGCTACAGGGGAGTGGTATGGCTACACCTTC. It translates to CASSELATGEWYGYTF.

The chain links TRBV5-6 to TRBJ1-1; no definite D call. The germline V gene has CDR1 SGHDT and CDR2 YYEEEE. The V and J ends lost 4 bases and 0 bases respectively, with 7 bases between them. The CDR3 sequence is 13 residues long. CDR3 sequence reads: CASSRGMNTEAFF. As DNA, the CDR3 is TGTGCCAGCAGCCGCGGGATGAACACTGAAGCTTTCTTT.